Listed here is a single T cell receptor beta chain. The CDR3 loop spans 16 amino acids. Germline CDR1 reads LGHDT; CDR2 reads YNNKEL (reference sequence). V was trimmed by 5 bases and J by 5 bases, leaving 20 bases between them. This sample stems from a study of blood T cell repertoires in COVID-19. Study background: Both acute and convalescent COVID-19 samples were obtained from the United States, Italy and Spain. Sample material is recorded as cDNA or gDNA derived from T cells, B-cell-depleted T cells, or PBMCs.

Participant reports of clinical history set cohort assignment. Methods used by the authors: Amplification of reference gene primers provided the estimated nucleated cell counts. Some clones are missing from TCRdb's copy, which holds only in-frame ones; the method was immunoSEQ multiplex PCR. V, J and clone size were drawn from that table, and D and trimming were deduced from the DNA. The profile covers around 170,000 clones, with approximately 80% appearing a single time and 13% to 15% taken by the ten largest. The receptor's source is a man in his 60s who had been exposed to COVID-19. The chain uses TRBV3-1 (or the pseudogene TRBV3-2) and TRBJ2-3; D gene unclear. Sample: PBMCs or T cells enriched from blood (not recorded which). The CDR3 nucleotides are TGTGCCAGCAGCTCCGGCGGCACTTCCCTTGGAGATACGCAGTATTTT. Its translation is CASSSGGTSLGDTQYF.